This T cell receptor (beta chain) was recorded in a study of T-cell memory formation after mild COVID-19. General study points: Among clones contracting day 15 to 85, CD4/CD8 was balanced, whereas later expanders leaned CD4+. Cross-reactive memory appears to have joined, as suggested by some responding clones showing up in pre-infection memory.

The CDR3 has 15 residues. Germline CDR1 SGHNT, CDR2 YYREEE (reference sequence). J gave up 9 bases and V 4 bases, and 13 bases lay outside the gene matches. TCRdb itself ran the 5' RACE reads through MiXCR, one entry per CDR3 protein. The sample shows about 470,000 distinct CDR3 sequences, 15% to 20% of them seen only once. A note on this clonotype: Its target is not known.

This clonotype originated in an adult woman who had mild COVID-19 (a few samples of this study predate the infection). Cell type and time point are not known. Sequencing was carried out using PBMCs or a T cell subset sorted from them (not recorded which). This rearrangement joins TRBV5-4 to TRBJ2-1, with 7 bases aligning to TRBD1. CDR3 nucleotides: TGTGCCAGCAGCATGGGGGACAGACTGGGCAGTGAGCAGTTCTTC. This sequence encodes CASSMGDRLGSEQFF.